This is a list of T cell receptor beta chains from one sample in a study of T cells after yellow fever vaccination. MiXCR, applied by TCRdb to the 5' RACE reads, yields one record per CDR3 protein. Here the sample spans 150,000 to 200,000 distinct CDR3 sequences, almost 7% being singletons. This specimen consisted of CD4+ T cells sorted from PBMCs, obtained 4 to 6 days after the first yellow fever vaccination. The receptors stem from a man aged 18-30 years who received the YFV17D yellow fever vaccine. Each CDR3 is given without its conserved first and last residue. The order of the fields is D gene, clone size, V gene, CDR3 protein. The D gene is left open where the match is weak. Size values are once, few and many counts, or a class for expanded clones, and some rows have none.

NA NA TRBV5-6 ASSFWPGVGYT
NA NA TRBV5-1 ASIRDLLNTEAF
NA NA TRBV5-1 ASSSGLPNNEQF
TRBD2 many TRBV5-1 ASSDGTRRADTQY
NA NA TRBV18 ASSPRGIWNGYT
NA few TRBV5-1 ASSLPNFEEQY
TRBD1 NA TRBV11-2 ASSYVGTANSGANVLT
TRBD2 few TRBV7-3 ASSSVAGGANTGELF
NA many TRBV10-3 ATTVQGGGTEAF
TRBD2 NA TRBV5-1 ASSRTSSNTNEQF
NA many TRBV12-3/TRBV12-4 ASSTFVMNNEQF
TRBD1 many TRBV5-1 ASKPRDRANTEAF
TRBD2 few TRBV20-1 SASGGAVWETQY
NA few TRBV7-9 ASSPGTLLSTDTQY
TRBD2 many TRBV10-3 AITGAGGPNEQF
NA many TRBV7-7 ASSPQQGQETQY
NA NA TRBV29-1 SVGAGGNTRTDTQY
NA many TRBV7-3 ANGGQGDYEQY
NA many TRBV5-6 ASSLVRRSSPFGD
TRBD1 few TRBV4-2 ASSQASLDRDYGYT
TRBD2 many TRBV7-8 ASTRIAGGDGQY
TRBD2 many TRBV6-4 ASSAQPTSGGAFEQF
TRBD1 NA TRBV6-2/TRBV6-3 ASSYRDRGSYNEQF
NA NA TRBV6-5 ASSSRPTEAF
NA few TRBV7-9 ASSLDGGSEAF
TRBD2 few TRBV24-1 ATSDYTVAGGRNEQF
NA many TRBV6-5 ASSYDPGEDTQY
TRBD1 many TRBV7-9 ASSITGGRETQY
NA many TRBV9 ASSVGEGPAKNIQY
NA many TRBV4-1 ASSQRGPAGFYNSPLH
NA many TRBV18 ASSPGLYTDTQY
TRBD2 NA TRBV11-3 ASSLRPSGYNEQF
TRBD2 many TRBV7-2 ASSDGREGETQY
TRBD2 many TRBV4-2 ASSRTSGGTDTQY
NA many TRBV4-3 ASSQEQSSYNEQF
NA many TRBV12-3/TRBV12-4 ASSFLGGRRIGELF
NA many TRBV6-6 ASSTGSVQPQH